These 23 T cell receptor beta chains were all obtained from the same sample, sequenced in a study of memory CD4+ T cells and cytomegalovirus serostatus. Repertoires were generated with immunoSEQ multiplex PCR, while TCRdb's copy carries only in-frame clones and drops some. This sample yields 55,000 to 65,000 clones, of which approximately 86% are seen a single time; 0.5% belongs to the top ten. The sort gate was single viable CD3+CD4+CD8-CD45RO+ cells for memory CD4+ T cells. The material sequenced was memory CD4+ T cells from blood. The receptor set was obtained from an adult in good health and CMV-seronegative. Some clones in this sample may be carry-over from other donors' samples.

The rearrangement links TRBV6-6 to TRBJ1-6; D not certain. Deletions cut 7 bases from V and 6 bases from J, with 10 bases between. The germline V gene encodes CDR1 MNHNY and CDR2 SVGAGI (reference sequence). The CDR3 sequence is 13 residues long. As DNA, the CDR3 is TGTGCCAGCACTCCAGTGGGTAATTCACCCCTCCACTTT. This gives the protein CASTPVGNSPLHF.

The chain joins TRBV18 to TRBJ2-4; 9 bases line up with TRBD2. V trimming: 3 bases; J trimming: 5 bases; junction bases outside the gene matches: 5. CDR1 is KGHSH and CDR2 is LQKENI in the germline V gene. This CDR3 has 15 amino acids. CDR3 protein: CASSPTSGFQNIQYF. The CDR3 DNA is TGTGCCAGCTCACCTACTAGCGGGTTCCAAAACATTCAGTACTTC.

The chain recombines TRBV28 with TRBJ2-1, with D possibly TRBD2 on 6 matching bases. V gave up 4 bases and J gave up 6 bases, with 16 bases separating them. CDR1 and CDR2 (germline): MDHEN, SYDVKM. The CDR3 has 15 amino acids. CDR3 in amino acids: CASSSGTQGGNEQFF. CDR3 sequence (DNA): TGTGCCAGCAGTTCGGGGACCCAGGGAGGCAATGAGCAGTTCTTC.

The rearrangement uses TRBV6-6 and TRBJ1-2; a weak D match, TRBD1 (5 bases). V was pared by 0 bases and J by 2 bases, with 7 bases between. Per the germline V gene, CDR1 is MNHNY and CDR2 is SVGAGI (reference sequence). This CDR3 has 14 amino acids. CDR3 protein: CASSYSRGNYGYTF. The CDR3 nucleotides read TGTGCCAGCAGTTACTCGAGGGGAAACTATGGCTACACCTTC.

The chain employs TRBV2 and TRBJ2-1; no clear D. Trimming left V 7 bases short and J 5 bases short, with 9 bases between. Germline loops: CDR1 SNHLY, CDR2 FYNNEI. CDR3 length equals 12 residues. CDR3 sequence (DNA): TGTGCCAGCAATAATGGGGACAATGAGCAGTTCTTC. Amino acid sequence: CASNNGDNEQFF.

CDR3 region: CASSLPLATEAFF. CDR3 sequence (DNA): TGTGCCAGCAGTCTCCCTTTGGCCACTGAAGCTTTCTTT. V gene TRBV28 combines with J gene TRBJ1-1; D gene unclear. CDR1 is MDHEN, CDR2 SYDVKM, per germline. This CDR3 has 13 amino acids. Trimming took 5 bases from V and 4 from J, leaving 11 bases between them.

This clone was found once. The V gene is TRBV7-2, the J gene TRBJ2-3; D is possibly TRBD2 (6 bases). Trimming removed 5 bases from V and 3 bases from J, with 24 bases in between. The CDR3 is 18 amino acids. Germline V gene data show CDR1 as SGHTA and CDR2 as FQGNSA. In DNA, the CDR3 is TGTGCCAGCAGCCTAGGCCCCCGGGGCACTCGGGGGACAGATACGCAGTATTTT. Translation: CASSLGPRGTRGTDTQYF.

This clone was seen only once. The rearrangement joins TRBV28 to TRBJ2-7, with D unclear. The CDR3 sequence is 11 residues long. V was pared by 1 base and J by 4 bases, with 2 bases between. In germline, CDR1 is MDHEN, CDR2 SYDVKM. CDR3 nucleotides: TGTGCCAGCAGTTTATATTACGAGCAGTACTTC. It codes for CASSLYYEQYF. Complete variable domain (other parts from reference TRBV28 and TRBJ2-7): DVKVTQSSRYLVKRTGEKVFLECVQDMDHENMFWYRQDPGLGLRLIYFSYDVKMKEKGDIPEGYSVSREKKERFSLILESASTNQTSMYLCASSLYYEQYFGPGTRLTVT.

The genes are TRBV29-1 and TRBJ2-4; D is possibly TRBD2 (5 bases). CDR3 length: 12 residues. CDR1 SQVTM and CDR2 ANQGSEA come from the germline V gene. The V and J ends lost 4 bases and 7 bases respectively, with 11 bases between them. The CDR3 loop is CSVVQEANIQYF. CDR3 DNA: TGCAGCGTTGTGCAGGAGGCGAACATTCAGTACTTC.

This chain links TRBV5-1 with TRBJ1-4; D is unclear. The CDR3 loop spans 15 amino acids. V was trimmed by 3 bases and J by 2 bases, leaving 11 bases between them. Germline assignment: CDR1 SGHRS and CDR2 YFSETQ. For the CDR3, the DNA is TGCGCCAGCAGCTACCGGACGGGGACTAATGAAAAACTGTTTTTT. It specifies CASSYRTGTNEKLFF. The full variable domain, its missing parts supplied by reference TRBV5-1 and TRBJ1-4, is KAGVTQTPRYLIKTRGQQVTLSCSPISGHRSVSWYQQTPGQGLQFLFEYFSETQRNKGNFPGRFSGRQFSNSRSEMNVSTLELGDSALYLCASSYRTGTNEKLFFGSGTQLSVL.

CDR3 DNA: TGTGCCAGCATGGGAGGATTCTCTGGGGCCAACGTCCTGACTTTC. It yields the protein CASMGGFSGANVLTF. The chain links TRBV28 to TRBJ2-6; possible D gene TRBD2, 6 bases. The germline V gene has CDR1 MDHEN and CDR2 SYDVKM. V was cut by 7 bases and J by 0 bases, with 10 bases left in between. The length of the CDR3 is 15 residues.

The chain has TRBV27 and TRBJ1-5, with a tentative D call TRBD1 (6 bases). V dropped 6 bases and J dropped 4 bases, with 16 bases sitting between them. The CDR3 has 15 amino acids. Germline V lookup: CDR1 MNHEY, CDR2 SMNVEV (reference sequence). In DNA form, the CDR3 reads TGTGCCAGCAGGGCGATAGACAGGCAGAATCAGCCCCAGCATTTT. Translating it yields CASRAIDRQNQPQHF.

This clone was observed a handful of times. The rearrangement links TRBV21-1 to TRBJ1-5; the listed D gene, TRBD1, was not tested against the DNA. TRBV21-1 is deemed a pseudogene. The CDR3 has 15 amino acids. The CDR3 sequence: CAQPRTGMVCQPQHF. CDR3 in DNA: TGTGCCCAACCGAGGACAGGGATGGTCTGTCAGCCCCAGCATTTT.

The chain employs TRBV10-1 and TRBJ2-7; 15 bases align to TRBD2. The junction had 8 bases not matched to a gene; V was cut back by 6 bases and J by 5 bases. This CDR3 has 16 amino acids. Germline values: CDR1 WNHNN, CDR2 SYGVQD (reference sequence). The CDR3 here is CASSAGTSGRIHEQYF. CDR3 in DNA: TGCGCCAGCAGCGCCGGGACTAGCGGGAGGATCCACGAGCAGTACTTC.

The chain uses TRBV5-1 and TRBJ2-3; no clear D gene. The CDR3 contains 12 residues. Germline CDR1 and CDR2: SGHRS and YFSETQ. Trimming left V 3 bases short and J 0 bases short, with 2 bases between. The DNA for the CDR3 is TGCGCCAGCAGCTATAGCACAGATACGCAGTATTTT. Protein product: CASSYSTDTQYF.

The genes are TRBV11-1 and TRBJ2-1; 9 bases are shared with TRBD1. The germline V gene has CDR1 SGHAT and CDR2 FQDESV (reference sequence). The junction had 12 bases not matched to a gene; V was cut back by 7 bases and J by 8 bases. The CDR3 runs to 15 residues. CDR3 in amino acids: CASTFWSDRGDEQFF. CDR3 sequence (DNA): TGTGCCAGCACCTTCTGGTCGGACAGGGGTGATGAGCAGTTCTTC.

This clone has a handful of counts. CDR3: CAISESGGAKNIQYF. For the CDR3, the DNA is TGTGCCATCAGTGAGTCGGGGGGCGCCAAAAACATTCAGTACTTC. The chain joins TRBV10-3 to TRBJ2-4; D possibly matches TRBD1 or TRBD2 (6 bases each). The CDR3 runs 15 residues. From germline, CDR1 is ENHRY and CDR2 SYGVKD. Trimming stripped 0 bases from V and 1 base from J, with 7 bases between.

The J gene is TRBJ2-5, the V gene TRBV5-4; D remains ambiguous. CDR1 SGHNT and CDR2 YYREEE come from the germline V gene (reference sequence). Trimming removed 0 bases at V and 2 bases at J, with 5 bases between. The CDR3 has 13 amino acids. CDR3 sequence reads: CASSLGDQETQYF. CDR3 nucleotides: TGTGCCAGCAGCTTGGGGGATCAAGAGACCCAGTACTTC.

V usage is TRBV15 and J usage is TRBJ2-5; D might be TRBD2 (6 bases). Germline assignment: CDR1 LNHNV and CDR2 YYDKDF (reference sequence). V was clipped by 0 bases and J by 4 bases, with 12 bases between them. The CDR3 length is 15 residues. The CDR3 bases are TGTGCCACCAGCAGAGACCCGGGGGTCGCAGAGACCCAGTACTTC. Translating gives CATSRDPGVAETQYF.

V is TRBV19 and J is TRBJ1-3; D gene uncertain. CDR1 is LNHDA and CDR2 is SQIVND in the germline V gene (reference sequence). The CDR3 length is 14 residues. V was shortened by 3 bases and J by 4 bases, with 10 bases between the two germline ends. CDR3 bases: TGTGCCAGTAGTATTCAAGGGCCCGGAAACACCATATATTTT. It is translated as CASSIQGPGNTIYF.

The V call is TRBV5-4, the J call TRBJ1-1; tentatively, D is TRBD1 (6 bases). This CDR3 has 14 amino acids. The V end lost 5 bases, the J end lost 3 bases, and 14 bases lay between the germline ends. Germline V gene data show CDR1 as SGHNT and CDR2 as YYREEE (reference sequence). The CDR3 loop reads CASRGGGSDTEAFF. In nucleotides, the CDR3 is TGTGCCAGCAGGGGGGGCGGATCGGACACTGAAGCTTTCTTT.

This clone showed up just a few times. The gene calls are TRBV30 and TRBJ1-5, with 7 bases aligning to TRBD1. J gave up 4 bases and V 1 base, and 1 base lay outside the gene matches. Germline V gives CDR1 GTSNPN, CDR2 SVGIG (reference sequence). The CDR3 length is 13 residues. The CDR3 spells CAWSEQGNQPQHF. CDR3 DNA sequence: TGTGCCTGGAGTGAACAGGGGAATCAGCCCCAGCATTTT.

The chain has TRBV7-2 and TRBJ1-2; D ambiguous. Germline loops: CDR1 SGHTA, CDR2 FQGNSA. This CDR3 is 13 amino acids long. V was clipped by 0 bases and J by 1 base, with 3 bases between them. The CDR3 sequence is CASSLANNYGYTF. Here the CDR3 DNA reads TGTGCCAGCAGCTTAGCCAATAACTATGGCTACACCTTC.